This T cell receptor beta chain was profiled in a study of shared clonotypes between healthy human individuals. Study observations and caveats: Generation probability values for non-shared clonotypes were lower than those for clonotypes shared by all four donors. Among the subsets, naive ones generally showed larger estimated richness than memory ones.

Trimming shortened V by 2 bases and J by 6 bases, and 11 bases separated the two germline ends. This CDR3 is 14 amino acids long. The germline gives CDR1 SGHRS, CDR2 YFSETQ. To note about this clone: Its target is not known.

Assay used: immunoSEQ multiplex PCR; TCRdb lists only in-frame clones, some missing. The top ten hold 0.4% to 0.55% of the sample, which has some 1,600,000 clones, around 98% seen once. The donors, all of them Caucasian adults, lived in Nashville, Tennessee. Subsets obtained from CD4+ cells comprised CD45RA+ naive and CD45RA-negative memory cells. The sequencing input was naive CD4+ T cells sorted from blood. Subset reported: CD45RA+ positively selected. V gene TRBV5-1 combines with J gene TRBJ1-4; TRBD1 is a possible D gene (5 bases). The receptor's source is a man between 25 and 39 years old in good health. This CDR3 reads CASSLKGPYEKLFF. The CDR3 region has the DNA TGCGCCAGCAGCTTAAAGGGACCCTATGAAAAACTGTTTTTT. Complete variable domain (other parts from reference TRBV5-1 and TRBJ1-4): KAGVTQTPRYLIKTRGQQVTLSCSPISGHRSVSWYQQTPGQGLQFLFEYFSETQRNKGNFPGRFSGRQFSNSRSEMNVSTLELGDSALYLCASSLKGPYEKLFFGSGTQLSVL.